The sequence of this TCR beta chain was determined in a study of T-cell reconstitution after alpha-beta-depleted transplantation in children. The library targeted TCRbeta and was prepared with unique molecular identifiers. TCRdb itself ran the PCR reads through MiXCR, one entry per CDR3 protein. The sample carries more than 450,000 distinct CDR3 sequences, around 20% recorded once. V lost 7 bases and J lost 7, with 20 bases in between. This CDR3 contains 14 residues. The chain couples TRBV12-3 or TRBV12-4 to TRBJ2-7, with D possibly called TRBD1 or TRBD2 (6 bases each). The receptor was isolated from a human donor who donated a stem cell graft to a child with acute lymphoblastic leukemia. The sample here was PBMCs from the stem cell graft donor, taken from the stem cell graft. The CDR3 spells CASTTQEGGGEQYF. For the CDR3, the DNA is TGTGCCAGCACCACCCAGGAGGGGGGTGGAGAGCAGTACTTC.